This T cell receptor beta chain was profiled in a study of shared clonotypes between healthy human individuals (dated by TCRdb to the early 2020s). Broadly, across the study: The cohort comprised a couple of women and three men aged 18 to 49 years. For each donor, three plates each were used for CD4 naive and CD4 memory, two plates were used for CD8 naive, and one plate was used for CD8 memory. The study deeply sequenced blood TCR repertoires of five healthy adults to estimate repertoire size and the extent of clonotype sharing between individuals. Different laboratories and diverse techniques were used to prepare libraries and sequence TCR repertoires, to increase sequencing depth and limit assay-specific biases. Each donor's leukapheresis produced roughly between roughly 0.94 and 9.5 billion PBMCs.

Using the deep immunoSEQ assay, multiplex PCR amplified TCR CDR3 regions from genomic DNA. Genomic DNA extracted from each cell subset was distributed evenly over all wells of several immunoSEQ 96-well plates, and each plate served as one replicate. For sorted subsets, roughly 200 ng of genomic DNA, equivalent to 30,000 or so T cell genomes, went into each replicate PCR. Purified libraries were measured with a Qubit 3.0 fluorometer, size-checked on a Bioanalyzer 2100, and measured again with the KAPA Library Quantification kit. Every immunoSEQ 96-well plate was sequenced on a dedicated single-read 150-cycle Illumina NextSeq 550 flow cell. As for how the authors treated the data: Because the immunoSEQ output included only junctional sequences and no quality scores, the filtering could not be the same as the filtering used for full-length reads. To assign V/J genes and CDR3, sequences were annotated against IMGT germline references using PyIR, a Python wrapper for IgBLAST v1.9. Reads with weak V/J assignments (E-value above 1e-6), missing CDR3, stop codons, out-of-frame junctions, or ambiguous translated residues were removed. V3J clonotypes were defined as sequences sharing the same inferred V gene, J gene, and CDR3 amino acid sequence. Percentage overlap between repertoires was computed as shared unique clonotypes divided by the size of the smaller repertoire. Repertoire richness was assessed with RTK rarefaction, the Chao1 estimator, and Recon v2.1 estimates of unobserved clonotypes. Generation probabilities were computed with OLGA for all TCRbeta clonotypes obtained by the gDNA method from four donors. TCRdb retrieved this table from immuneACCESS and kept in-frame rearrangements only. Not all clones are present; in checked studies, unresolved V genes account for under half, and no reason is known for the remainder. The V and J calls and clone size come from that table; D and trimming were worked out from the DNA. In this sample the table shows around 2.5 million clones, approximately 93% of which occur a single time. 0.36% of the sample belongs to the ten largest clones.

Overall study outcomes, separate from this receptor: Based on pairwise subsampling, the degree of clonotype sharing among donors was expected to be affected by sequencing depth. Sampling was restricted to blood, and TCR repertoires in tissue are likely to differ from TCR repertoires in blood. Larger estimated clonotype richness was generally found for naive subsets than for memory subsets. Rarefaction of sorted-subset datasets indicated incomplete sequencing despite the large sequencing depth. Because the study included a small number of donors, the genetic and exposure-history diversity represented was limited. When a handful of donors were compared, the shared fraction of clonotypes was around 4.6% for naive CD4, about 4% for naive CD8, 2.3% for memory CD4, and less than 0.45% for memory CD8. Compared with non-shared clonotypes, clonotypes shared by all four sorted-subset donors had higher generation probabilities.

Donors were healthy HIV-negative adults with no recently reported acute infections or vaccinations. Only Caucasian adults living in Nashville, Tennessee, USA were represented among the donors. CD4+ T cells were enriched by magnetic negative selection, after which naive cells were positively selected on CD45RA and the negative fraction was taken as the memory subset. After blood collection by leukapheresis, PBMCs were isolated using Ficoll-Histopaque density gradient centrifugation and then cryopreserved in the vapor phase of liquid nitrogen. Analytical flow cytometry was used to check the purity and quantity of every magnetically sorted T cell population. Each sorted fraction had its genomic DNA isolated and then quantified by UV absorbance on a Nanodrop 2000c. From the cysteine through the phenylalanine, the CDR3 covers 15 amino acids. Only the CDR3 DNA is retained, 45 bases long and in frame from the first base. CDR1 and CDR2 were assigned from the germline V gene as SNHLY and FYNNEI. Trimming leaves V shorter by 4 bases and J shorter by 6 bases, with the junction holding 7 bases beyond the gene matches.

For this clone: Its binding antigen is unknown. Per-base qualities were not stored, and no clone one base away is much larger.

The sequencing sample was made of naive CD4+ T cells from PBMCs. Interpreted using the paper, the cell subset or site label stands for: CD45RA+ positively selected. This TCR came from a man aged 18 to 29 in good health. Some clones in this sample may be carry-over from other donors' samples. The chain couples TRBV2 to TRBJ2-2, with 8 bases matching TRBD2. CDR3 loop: CASSGPGGPSGELFF. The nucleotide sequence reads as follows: TGTGCCAGCAGTGGCCCGGGAGGGCCTTCCGGGGAGCTGTTTTTT.